This entry lists 27 T cell receptor beta chains sequenced from one sample in a study of radiation and T cells in renal cell carcinoma. TCRdb keeps only in-frame clones here, not all; method: immunoSEQ multiplex PCR. The repertoire has 40,000 to 50,000 clones, nearly 85% of them found once; the top ten carry around 26%. Time point denoted: blood 4 weeks post-SBRT, at nephrectomy. Sample treatment: 15 Gy SBRT to primary tumor, nephrectomy 4 weeks later. The sequencing used blood, collected from a patient whose treatment included radiotherapy and nephrectomy. The receptors originated from a woman in her 70s with renal cell carcinoma.

The rearrangement uses TRBV18 and TRBJ2-1, with no clear D. Germline CDR1 and CDR2: KGHSH and LQKENI. The CDR3 has 13 residues. Trimming pared 3 bases from V and 1 base from J, leaving 4 bases between. CDR3 protein: CASSPRSYNEQFF. In nucleotides, the CDR3 is TGTGCCAGCTCACCCAGGTCCTACAATGAGCAGTTCTTC.

The chain carries TRBV4-2 and TRBJ2-1; 11 bases fit TRBD2. V dropped 1 base and J dropped 8; count of bases not matched to a gene: 13. The CDR3 totals 18 residues. Looked up from germline, CDR1 is LGHNA and CDR2 is YNFKEQ. The CDR3 DNA is TGTGCCAGCAGCCAAGCGGGTCTTAGCGGGGGGGCCGGTGATGAGCAGTTCTTC. Residues: CASSQAGLSGGAGDEQFF.

The chain links TRBV7-9 to TRBJ2-3, with 10 bases identical to TRBD1. Germline CDR1 reads SEHNR; CDR2 reads FQNEAQ (reference sequence). There are 13 residues in the CDR3. Trimming took 9 bases from V and 5 from J; bases not matched to a gene: 5. CDR3 protein: CASTGTGVDTQYF. CDR3 nucleotides: TGTGCCAGTACCGGGACAGGGGTAGATACGCAGTATTTT.

The V call is TRBV14, the J call TRBJ2-7; D is ambiguous. The CDR3 is 12 residues long. Germline assignment: CDR1 SGHDN and CDR2 FVKESK. Deletions cut 0 bases from V and 4 bases from J, with 4 bases between. Written as DNA, the CDR3 is TGTGCCAGCAGCCAAGACAGATACGAGCAGTACTTC. Translated: CASSQDRYEQYF.

This sequence joins TRBV9 and TRBJ2-6; either TRBD1 or TRBD2 may supply D (5 bases each). The CDR3 length is 16 residues. V was trimmed by 4 bases and J by 0 bases, leaving 11 bases between them. The germline gives CDR1 SGDLS, CDR2 YYNGEE. CDR3 protein: CASSLDGASGANVLTF. CDR3 coding DNA: TGTGCCAGCAGCCTAGACGGGGCCTCTGGGGCCAACGTCCTGACTTTC.

This sequence joins TRBV12-5 and TRBJ1-2; a weak D match, TRBD1 (5 bases). The V and J ends lost 6 bases and 0 bases respectively, with 14 bases between them. CDR3 length: 15 residues. The germline CDR1 and CDR2 sequences are LGHNT and FRNRAP. For the CDR3, the DNA is TGTGCTAGTGGCCCCCAGGGTGGAGCTAACTATGGCTACACCTTC. This gives the protein CASGPQGGANYGYTF.

This sequence joins TRBV27 and TRBJ1-2, with TRBD1 matching over 7 bases. The CDR3 contains 15 residues. Germline V gene data show CDR1 as MNHEY and CDR2 as SMNVEV (reference sequence). V was clipped by 6 bases and J by 0 bases; unmatched bases: 7. CDR3 region: CASSPGQAPNYGYTF. The DNA of the CDR3 is TGTGCCAGCAGCCCTGGACAGGCCCCTAACTATGGCTACACCTTC.

As DNA, the CDR3 is TGCAGCGTTCAACTCCCATACAATGAGCAGTTCTTC. Amino acids: CSVQLPYNEQFF. The chain is built from TRBV29-1 and TRBJ2-1, with D unresolved. V lost 5 bases and J 4 bases, leaving 9 bases between the germline ends. In germline, CDR1 is SQVTM, CDR2 ANQGSEA. The CDR3 is 12 residues long.

The chain links TRBV5-4 to TRBJ2-5; possible D gene TRBD2, 5 bases. The CDR3 runs to 14 residues. Deletions cut 1 base from V and 5 bases from J, with 12 bases between. Germline V gives CDR1 SGHNT, CDR2 YYREEE (reference sequence). As DNA, the CDR3 is TGTGCCAGCAGCTTGTACGGAGGTCATGAGACCCAGTACTTC. It encodes CASSLYGGHETQYF.

This clone has only one observation. The chain employs TRBV7-2 and TRBJ2-7, with a tentative D call TRBD2 (7 bases). Per germline, CDR1 SGHTA and CDR2 FQGNSA. The CDR3 is made up of 13 amino acids. V lost 3 bases, J lost 5 bases, and 11 bases lay in between. The CDR3: CASSLGGGHEQYF. For the CDR3, the DNA is TGTGCCAGCAGCTTGGGAGGGGGACACGAGCAGTACTTC.

The count of this clone is one. V usage is TRBV19 and J usage is TRBJ1-1; D not certain. The CDR3 length is 12 residues. Trimming pared 7 bases from V and 6 bases from J, leaving 12 bases between. Germline V lookup: CDR1 LNHDA, CDR2 SQIVND (reference sequence). The DNA of the CDR3 is TGTGCCAGTATATCCCCTGAAGCTGAAGCTTTCTTT. Amino acid sequence: CASISPEAEAFF.

In its sample, this clone was seen once. The V gene is TRBV19, the J gene TRBJ2-2; D gene uncertain. The CDR3 consists of 14 residues. Germline values: CDR1 LNHDA, CDR2 SQIVND (reference sequence). V dropped 7 bases and J dropped 1 base, with 10 bases sitting between them. This CDR3 reads CASIGLGNTGELFF. CDR3 nucleotide sequence: TGTGCCAGTATTGGCTTAGGGAACACCGGGGAGCTGTTTTTT.

This chain connects TRBV6-5 to TRBJ2-1, with 8 bases identical to TRBD1. V shed 0 bases and J 8 bases; nucleotides not matched to a gene: 6. This CDR3 contains 15 residues. Germline assignment: CDR1 MNHEY and CDR2 SVGAGI. The CDR3 DNA follows: TGTGCCAGCAGTTACTCGGGGCAGGGGGCCTATGAGCAGTTCTTC. Its protein is CASSYSGQGAYEQFF.

The rearrangement uses TRBV19 and TRBJ2-3, with TRBD2 identical over 8 bases. The CDR3 is made up of 15 amino acids. Germline V CDR1 and CDR2: LNHDA, SQIVND (reference sequence). J gave up 6 bases and V 5 bases, and 10 bases lay outside the gene matches. This chain's CDR3 is CASSPAGLAADTQYF. In nucleotides, the CDR3 is TGTGCCAGTAGTCCCGCCGGACTAGCTGCGGATACGCAGTATTTT.

The chain joins TRBV15 to TRBJ2-1, with D perhaps being TRBD1 or TRBD2 (5 bases each). This CDR3 is 16 amino acids long. Trimming took 3 bases from V and 0 from J, leaving 12 bases between them. CDR1 is LNHNV, CDR2 YYDKDF, per germline (reference sequence). The CDR3 DNA sequence: TGTGCCACCAGCAGGTGGGGGTCGAGCTCCTACAATGAGCAGTTCTTC. Protein: CATSRWGSSSYNEQFF.

This chain connects TRBV19 to TRBJ2-1; D not resolved. Trimming left V 3 bases short and J 5 bases short, with 8 bases between. This CDR3 region has 13 residues. Germline assignment: CDR1 LNHDA and CDR2 SQIVND (reference sequence). The CDR3 reads CASSMGGDNEQFF. CDR3 nucleotides: TGTGCCAGTAGTATGGGCGGAGACAATGAGCAGTTCTTC.

The J gene is TRBJ1-5, the V gene TRBV12-5, with D possibly TRBD1 on 5 matching bases. The CDR3 totals 11 residues. Trimming stripped 7 bases from V and 7 bases from J, with 8 bases between. Germline CDR1 reads LGHNT; CDR2 reads FRNRAP. The DNA of the CDR3 is TGTGCTAGTGCCCGGGGGCAGCCCCAGCATTTT. Its protein is CASARGQPQHF.

This clone was counted a few times. The rearrangement uses TRBV4-1 and TRBJ2-2; 7 bases agree with TRBD1. Germline V lookup: CDR1 MGHRA, CDR2 YSYEKL. The CDR3 sequence is 19 residues long. Losses at the gene ends were 0 bases for V and 7 bases for J; bases not matched to a gene: 17. CDR3 coding DNA: TGCGCCAGCAGCCAAGAAAGCCCCTTCGGCGGACAGGCGGGCGGGGAGCTGTTTTTT. As protein: CASSQESPFGGQAGGELFF.

The CDR3: CAISESGTSETQYF. The CDR3 bases are TGTGCCATCAGTGAGTCTGGGACGTCTGAGACCCAGTACTTC. J is TRBJ2-5 and V is TRBV10-3; either TRBD1 or TRBD2 may fit D (5 bases each). The CDR3 contains 14 residues. Germline CDR1 ENHRY, CDR2 SYGVKD. V lost 0 bases to trimming and J lost 5 bases, with 10 bases between them.

This chain uses TRBV10-3 with TRBJ1-1; D unresolved. The germline gives CDR1 ENHRY, CDR2 SYGVKD. The V end was cut by 5 bases, the J end by 0 bases, with 7 bases between. The CDR3 loop spans 13 amino acids. CDR3 sequence (DNA): TGTGCCATCAGTCGCAGCATGAACACTGAAGCTTTCTTT. This translates into CAISRSMNTEAFF.

This sequence joins TRBV28 and TRBJ1-2, with a possible D match to TRBD1 (5 bases). The CDR3 has 14 residues. Per the germline V gene, CDR1 is MDHEN and CDR2 is SYDVKM. V shed 2 bases and J shed 5 bases, with 12 bases lying between them. The CDR3 nucleotides read TGTGCCAGCAGTTTACGGGACGGTTTTTATGGCTACACCTTC. Its translation is CASSLRDGFYGYTF.

The chain carries TRBV7-9 and TRBJ2-7; possibly TRBD1 or TRBD2 for D (6 bases each). Per the germline V gene, CDR1 is SEHNR and CDR2 is FQNEAQ (reference sequence). CDR3 length: 14 amino acids. Trimming took off 3 bases at V and 5 bases at J, with 14 bases between the two ends. CDR3 in amino acids: CASSFALGGNEQYF. The CDR3 DNA sequence: TGTGCCAGCAGCTTCGCCCTGGGGGGCAACGAGCAGTACTTC.

This clone was detected only once. This chain joins TRBV5-4 and TRBJ1-2; a weak D match, TRBD1 (6 bases). The CDR3 has 15 residues. CDR1 is SGHNT and CDR2 is YYREEE in the germline V gene (reference sequence). The V end lost 4 bases, the J end lost 0 bases, and 13 bases lay between the germline ends. As DNA, the CDR3 is TGTGCCAGCAGCGCGCAGGGGCCCTCTAACTATGGCTACACCTTC. Translating gives CASSAQGPSNYGYTF.

The chain links TRBV11-3 to TRBJ2-5; D may correspond to TRBD1 or TRBD2 (5 bases each). The CDR3 covers 16 residues. Germline assignment: CDR1 SGHNT and CDR2 YENEEA. The V and J ends lost 4 bases and 5 bases respectively, with 20 bases between them. CDR3 DNA: TGTGCCAGCAGCTCAAGACGGGGCCCCCAAGCCGAGACCCAGTACTTC. It codes for CASSSRRGPQAETQYF.

This rearrangement joins TRBV7-6 to TRBJ2-5; no reliable D call. With 5 bases removed from V and 5 bases from J, the gap between germline ends came to 9 bases. The CDR3 is 12 residues long. Germline V gene data show CDR1 as SGHVS and CDR2 as FNYEAQ. CDR3 DNA: TGTGCCAGCAGCCCCCCCTTGGAGACCCAGTACTTC. Amino acid sequence: CASSPPLETQYF.

In DNA form, the CDR3 reads TGTGCCAGCAGACGAGGACAGGGCCGAGAGACCCAGTACTTC. Amino acids: CASRRGQGRETQYF. The V call is TRBV6-5, the J call TRBJ2-5, with TRBD1 matching 8 bases. This CDR3 spans 14 amino acids. J gave up 4 bases and V 6 bases, and 7 bases lay outside the gene matches. CDR1 and CDR2 from the germline V gene are MNHEY and SVGAGI.

This chain connects TRBV6-5 to TRBJ1-2; D may be TRBD1 (6 bases). The CDR3 consists of 13 residues. V lost 2 bases, J lost 6 bases, and 10 bases lay in between. Germline lookup yields CDR1 MNHEY and CDR2 SVGAGI. The CDR3: CASSYTQGNGYTF. The CDR3 coding sequence is TGTGCCAGCAGTTACACACAGGGAAATGGCTACACCTTC.